This T cell receptor (beta chain) was documented in a study of blood T cell repertoires in COVID-19. With 1 base clipped from V and 2 bases from J, the junction kept 5 bases outside the gene matches. From germline, CDR1 is GTSNPN and CDR2 SVGIG (reference sequence). This CDR3 is built from 14 residues. Profiled with immunoSEQ multiplex PCR; TCRdb holds only in-frame clones, not every one. The repertoire consists of around 190,000 clones, with 84% occurring once and the leading ten covering approximately 3%. The TCR originated in a woman aged 30 to 39 who had been exposed to COVID-19. Sequencing used PBMCs or T cells enriched from blood (not recorded which). The J gene is TRBJ2-7, the V gene TRBV30; 7 nucleotides agree with TRBD2. CDR3 nucleotide sequence: TGTGCCTGGAGTGGCCCGGGGACTACCTACGAGCAGTACTTC. It specifies CAWSGPGTTYEQYF.